The T cell receptor beta chain under discussion was sequenced for a study of T-cell memory formation after mild COVID-19. General observations from the study: Contracting CD4+ clones sat mainly in CM and EM; CD8+ in EMRA.

TCRdb re-analysed the 5' RACE reads in MiXCR, keeping a single row per CDR3 protein. The sample includes hundreds of thousands of distinct CDR3 sequences, about 16% of them seen just once. In the case of this clonotype: Its specificity is not known.

This TCR derives from a man aged 18-30 years who had mild COVID-19 (a few samples of this study predate the infection). Cell type and time point are not known. What was sequenced was PBMCs or a T cell subset sorted from them (not recorded which).

The CDR3 sequence is CASSRDPRMGNEQFF. CDR3 coding DNA: TGTGCCAGCAGCCGGGACCCCCGTATGGGCAATGAGCAGTTCTTC. This chain uses TRBV7-2 with TRBJ2-1, with D perhaps being TRBD1 or TRBD2 (5 bases each). V dropped 5 bases and J dropped 6 bases, with 17 bases sitting between them. The CDR3 extends over 15 amino acids. The V gene's germline CDR1 is SGHTA and CDR2 FQGNSA.